This TCR beta chain derives from a study of T cell clones after liver transplantation. Study details: Graft-donor-reactive sequences were compared with third-party-reactive TCRbeta sequences from pre-transplant mixed lymphocyte reactions. The study's findings and limits: In two subjects, few donor cells limited the measurable donor-reactive repertoire. Compared with third party-reactive sequences, donor-reactive ones declined more, independent of withdrawal success.

V shed 7 bases and J shed 6 bases, with 16 bases lying between them. Germline V gives CDR1 SNHLY, CDR2 FYNNEI. The CDR3 sequence is 14 residues long. Only in-frame clones appear in the TCRdb table, and some are missing; sequencing was by immunoSEQ multiplex PCR. The repertoire holds fewer than 6,000 clones, with approximately 30% as singletons. TCRbeta sequences of proliferating CFSE-low MLR cells were labeled alloreactive. Stimulators were graft donor PBMCs, splenocytes, lymph-node cells, or third-party PBMCs for pre-transplant recipient cells. The table lists this clone with a few counts. The antigen is unknown.

The V and J genes are TRBV2 and TRBJ1-5; D remains ambiguous. The sample was CD4+ T cells from cultured PBMCs. The clonotype originates from a human patient who received a liver transplant. Part of the T cells may come from the graft donor. The CDR3: CASKQTSGVQPQHF. In nucleotides, the CDR3 is TGTGCCAGCAAACAAACCTCTGGAGTTCAGCCCCAGCATTTT.